Listed here are 8 T cell receptor beta chains from one sample, sequenced in a study of T cells after yellow fever vaccination. A single record per CDR3 protein comes from TCRdb applying MiXCR to the 5' RACE reads. The sample has hundreds of thousands of distinct CDR3 sequences, about 14% seen once; the top ten hold over 13%. The material was PBMCs, obtained on the day of the yellow fever booster vaccination. All receptors come from a man aged 25-45 years who received the YFV17D yellow fever vaccine.

As DNA, the CDR3 is TGCGCCAGCACCGGACCCTCCTACAATGAGCAGTTCTTC. As protein: CASTGPSYNEQFF. This sequence joins TRBV5-1 and TRBJ2-1, with D unclear. The CDR3 extends over 13 amino acids. V was cut by 6 bases and J by 0 bases, with 7 bases left in between. Germline CDR1 is SGHRS and CDR2 is YFSETQ.

The rearrangement links TRBV6-2 or TRBV6-3 to TRBJ2-7; D is ambiguous. Trimming removed 2 bases at V and 6 bases at J, with 8 bases between. CDR1 is MNHEY and CDR2 is SVGEGT in the germline V gene. The CDR3 spans 12 residues. The CDR3 DNA reads TGTGCCAGCAGTTACCCGGTTCTCGAGCAGTACTTC. It is translated as CASSYPVLEQYF.

This clonotype was seen a handful of times. This chain connects TRBV6-1 to TRBJ2-1; 7 positions match TRBD2. With V trimmed by 6 bases and J by 0 bases, 5 bases remained unmatched. This CDR3 has 15 amino acids. The germline V gene has CDR1 MNHNS and CDR2 SASEGT. CDR3 region: CASSQLASSYNEQFF. The CDR3 DNA reads as TGTGCCAGCAGCCAACTAGCGTCCTCCTACAATGAGCAGTTCTTC.

The sample holds many counts of this clonotype. The chain carries TRBV29-1 and TRBJ2-3; TRBD2 matches 8 bases. CDR1 SQVTM and CDR2 ANQGSEA come from the germline V gene. The CDR3 spans 14 residues. Unmatched junction bases numbered 6, after V lost 3 bases and J lost 4 bases. CDR3 sequence reads: CSVDGLAGPDTQYF. CDR3 DNA sequence: TGCAGCGTTGATGGGCTAGCGGGCCCAGATACGCAGTATTTT.

This clonotype has more than one count but fewer than ten. J is TRBJ2-7 and V is TRBV9; a weak D match, TRBD1 (6 bases). This CDR3 region has 16 residues. Trimming took off 0 bases at V and 1 base at J, with 14 bases between the two ends. Germline CDR1 and CDR2: SGDLS and YYNGEE. This CDR3 is CASSVAPGTKSYEQYF. CDR3 sequence (DNA): TGTGCCAGCAGCGTAGCACCCGGGACAAAGTCCTACGAGCAGTACTTC.

This chain connects TRBV19 to TRBJ2-1, with D maybe TRBD2 (5 bases). The CDR3 covers 17 residues. The V end lost 6 bases, the J end lost 0 bases, and 18 bases lay between the germline ends. Germline lookup yields CDR1 LNHDA and CDR2 SQIVND (reference sequence). DNA for the CDR3: TGTGCCAGTAGGAGGCCGGCGGAGGAAGGCTCCTACAATGAGCAGTTCTTC. This encodes CASRRPAEEGSYNEQFF.

This sequence joins TRBV11-2 and TRBJ2-1, with a possible D match to TRBD1 (5 bases). Looked up from germline, CDR1 is SGHAT and CDR2 is FQNNGV. This CDR3 contains 15 residues. Trimming cost V 1 base and J 6 bases, with 13 bases left between them. This CDR3 reads CASSLVVDRSNEQFF. CDR3 DNA sequence: TGTGCCAGCAGCTTAGTCGTAGACAGAAGCAATGAGCAGTTCTTC.

The chain couples TRBV18 to TRBJ1-1; D is uncertain. Trimming took 2 bases from V and 4 from J, leaving 11 bases between them. The CDR3 has 14 residues. Per germline, CDR1 KGHSH and CDR2 LQKENI. The chain's CDR3 is CASSPSVGVTEAFF. In nucleotides, the CDR3 is TGTGCCAGCTCACCATCCGTAGGTGTCACTGAAGCTTTCTTT.